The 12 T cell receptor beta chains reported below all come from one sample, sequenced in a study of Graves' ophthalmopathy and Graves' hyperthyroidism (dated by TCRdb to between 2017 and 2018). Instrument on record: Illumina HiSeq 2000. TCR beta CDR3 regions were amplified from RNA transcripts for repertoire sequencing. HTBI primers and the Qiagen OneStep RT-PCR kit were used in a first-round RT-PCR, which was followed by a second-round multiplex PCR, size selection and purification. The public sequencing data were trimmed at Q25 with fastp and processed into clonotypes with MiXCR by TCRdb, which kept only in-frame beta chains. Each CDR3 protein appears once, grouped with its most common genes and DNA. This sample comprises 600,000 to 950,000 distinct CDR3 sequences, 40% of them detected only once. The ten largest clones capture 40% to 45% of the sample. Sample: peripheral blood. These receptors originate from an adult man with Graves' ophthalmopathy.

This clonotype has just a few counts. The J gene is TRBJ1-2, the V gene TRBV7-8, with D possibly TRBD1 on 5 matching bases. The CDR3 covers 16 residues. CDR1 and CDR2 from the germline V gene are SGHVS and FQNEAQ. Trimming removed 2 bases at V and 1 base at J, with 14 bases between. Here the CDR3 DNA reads TGTGCCAGCAGCTTATCGCGGGGCAACTTTAACTATGGCTACACCTTC. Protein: CASSLSRGNFNYGYTF.

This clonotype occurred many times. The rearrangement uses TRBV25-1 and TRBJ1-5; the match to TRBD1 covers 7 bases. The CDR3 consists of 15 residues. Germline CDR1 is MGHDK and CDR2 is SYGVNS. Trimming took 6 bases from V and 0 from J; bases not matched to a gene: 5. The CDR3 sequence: CASSPQGVSNQPQHF. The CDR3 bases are TGTGCCAGCAGCCCCCAGGGGGTTAGCAATCAGCCCCAGCATTTT.

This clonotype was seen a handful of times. CDR3 sequence (DNA): TGTGCCAGCAGCCAAGCAGGAAACTCTGGAAACACCATATATTTT. It codes for CASSQAGNSGNTIYF. V and J are TRBV9 and TRBJ1-3, with D uncertain. This CDR3 is built from 15 residues. V was cut by 4 bases and J by 0 bases, with 11 bases left in between. From germline, CDR1 is SGDLS and CDR2 YYNGEE.

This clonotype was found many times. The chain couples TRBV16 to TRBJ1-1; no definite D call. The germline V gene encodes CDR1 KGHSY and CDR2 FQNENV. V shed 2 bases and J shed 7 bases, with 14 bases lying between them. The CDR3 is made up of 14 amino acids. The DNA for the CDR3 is TGTGCCAGCAGCCAAGGGCAGACGTGGGGTGAAGCTTTCTTT. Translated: CASSQGQTWGEAFF.

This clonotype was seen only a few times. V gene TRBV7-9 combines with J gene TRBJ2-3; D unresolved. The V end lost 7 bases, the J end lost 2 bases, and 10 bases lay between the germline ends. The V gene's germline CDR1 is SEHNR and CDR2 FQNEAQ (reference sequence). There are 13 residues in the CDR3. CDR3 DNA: TGTGCCAGCATGCCAGGAAACACAGATACGCAGTATTTT. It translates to CASMPGNTDTQYF.

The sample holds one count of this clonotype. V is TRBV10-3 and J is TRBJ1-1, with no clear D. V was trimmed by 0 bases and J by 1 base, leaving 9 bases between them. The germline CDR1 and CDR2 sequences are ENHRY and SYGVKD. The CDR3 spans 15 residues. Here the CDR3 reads CAISESTRGNTEAFF. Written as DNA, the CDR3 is TGTGCCATCAGTGAGTCGACTCGGGGGAACACTGAAGCTTTCTTT.

This chain's CDR3 is CAISESSGGPFNQPQHF. In DNA, the CDR3 is TGTGCCATCAGTGAGTCTAGCGGGGGGCCCTTCAATCAGCCCCAGCATTTT. This chain links TRBV10-3 with TRBJ1-5; D is possibly TRBD1 (6 bases). The CDR3 covers 17 residues. The germline CDR1 and CDR2 sequences are ENHRY and SYGVKD. Deletions cut 0 bases from V and 3 bases from J, with 15 bases between.

The chain's CDR3 is CASKVQSTHEQYF. The CDR3 nucleotides read TGTGCCAGCAAAGTCCAGAGTACACACGAGCAGTACTTC. This chain uses TRBV2 with TRBJ2-7; D ambiguous. The CDR3 is made up of 13 amino acids. In germline, CDR1 is SNHLY, CDR2 FYNNEI. V was cut by 7 bases and J by 5 bases, with 15 bases left in between.

The CDR3 DNA follows: TGCAGCGTTGAAGATATAGGGTCTAGCACAGATACGCAGTATTTT. Amino acid sequence: CSVEDIGSSTDTQYF. The chain combines TRBV29-1 with TRBJ2-3; D remains ambiguous. CDR1 is SQVTM and CDR2 is ANQGSEA in the germline V gene. V shed 0 bases and J shed 0 bases, with 10 bases lying between them. The CDR3 consists of 15 residues.

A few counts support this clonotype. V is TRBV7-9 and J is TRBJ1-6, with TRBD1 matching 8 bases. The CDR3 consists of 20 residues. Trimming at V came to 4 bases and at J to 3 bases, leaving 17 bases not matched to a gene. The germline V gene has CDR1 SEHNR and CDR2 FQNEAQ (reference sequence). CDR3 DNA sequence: TGTGCCAGCAGCTCCTTCTCCCACGGACAGGGAGGGAACTATAATTCACCCCTCCACTTT. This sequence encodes CASSSFSHGQGGNYNSPLHF.

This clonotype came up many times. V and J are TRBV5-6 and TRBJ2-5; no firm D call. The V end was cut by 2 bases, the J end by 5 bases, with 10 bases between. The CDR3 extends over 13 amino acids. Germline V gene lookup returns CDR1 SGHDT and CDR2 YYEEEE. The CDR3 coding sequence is TGTGCCAGCAGCTTTTGGCCGCCGGAGACCCAGTACTTC. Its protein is CASSFWPPETQYF.

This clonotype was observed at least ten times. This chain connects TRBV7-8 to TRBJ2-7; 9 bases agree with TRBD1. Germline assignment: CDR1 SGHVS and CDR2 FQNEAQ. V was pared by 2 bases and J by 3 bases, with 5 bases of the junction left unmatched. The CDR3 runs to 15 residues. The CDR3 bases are TGTGCCAGCAGCTTACACCGGGACAGGGTCTACGAGCAGTACTTC. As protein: CASSLHRDRVYEQYF.